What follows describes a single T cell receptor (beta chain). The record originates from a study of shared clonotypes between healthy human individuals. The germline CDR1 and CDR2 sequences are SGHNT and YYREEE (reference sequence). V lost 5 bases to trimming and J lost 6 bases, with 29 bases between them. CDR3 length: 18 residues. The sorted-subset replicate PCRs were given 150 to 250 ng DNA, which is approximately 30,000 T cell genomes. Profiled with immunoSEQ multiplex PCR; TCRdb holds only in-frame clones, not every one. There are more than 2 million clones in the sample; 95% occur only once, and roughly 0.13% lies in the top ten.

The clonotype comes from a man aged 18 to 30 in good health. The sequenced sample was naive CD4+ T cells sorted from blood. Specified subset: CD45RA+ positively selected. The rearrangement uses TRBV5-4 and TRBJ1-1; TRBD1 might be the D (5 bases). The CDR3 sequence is CASRHRAAGFKGTSEAFF. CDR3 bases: TGTGCCAGCAGGCACCGCGCGGCAGGGTTCAAAGGGACGTCTGAAGCTTTCTTT.